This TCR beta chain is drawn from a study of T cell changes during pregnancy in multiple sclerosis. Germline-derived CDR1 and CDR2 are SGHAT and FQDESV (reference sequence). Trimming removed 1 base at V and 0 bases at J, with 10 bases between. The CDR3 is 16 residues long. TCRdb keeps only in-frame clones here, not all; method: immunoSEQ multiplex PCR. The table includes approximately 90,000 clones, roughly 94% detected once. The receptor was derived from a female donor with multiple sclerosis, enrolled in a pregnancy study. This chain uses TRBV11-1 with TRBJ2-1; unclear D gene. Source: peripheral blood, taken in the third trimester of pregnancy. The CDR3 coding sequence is TGTGCCAGCAGCTTAGATCCACCGAGCTCCTACAATGAGCAGTTCTTC. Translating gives CASSLDPPSSYNEQFF. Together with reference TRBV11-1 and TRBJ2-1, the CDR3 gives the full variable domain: EAEVAQSPRYKITEKSQAVAFWCDPISGHATLYWYRQILGQGPELLVQFQDESVVDDSQLPKDRFSAERLKGVDSTLKIQPAELGDSAMYLCASSLDPPSSYNEQFFGPGTRLTVL.